These 32 T cell receptor beta chains originate from one sample sequenced in a study of cytomegalovirus exposure and HLA in healthy donors. The PCR was carried out with 60 Vbeta primers and 13 Jbeta primers. The protocol was immunoSEQ multiplex PCR, while the TCRdb copy is restricted to in-frame clones and leaves out a portion. The sample includes approximately 170,000 clones, approximately 80% seen only once; the top ten take over 2%. The sample comprised PBMCs. The receptors were sampled from a woman in her thirties or forties in good health and CMV-seropositive.

The V and J genes are TRBV7-8 and TRBJ1-1, with D perhaps matching TRBD1 (6 bases). The V gene's germline CDR1 is SGHVS and CDR2 FQNEAQ. CDR3 length equals 15 residues. Trimming pared 2 bases from V and 7 bases from J, leaving 17 bases between. The CDR3 loop is CASSLYGGGAFEAFF. CDR3 nucleotide sequence: TGTGCCAGCAGCTTATATGGAGGGGGGGCTTTTGAAGCTTTCTTT.

This chain connects TRBV2 to TRBJ1-4, with 8 bases matching TRBD1. Unmatched junction bases numbered 5, after V lost 6 bases and J lost 2 bases. The CDR3 is 15 amino acids. The V gene's germline CDR1 is SNHLY and CDR2 FYNNEI. CDR3 DNA sequence: TGTGCCAGCAGAAGTCACAGGGGGACTAATGAAAAACTGTTTTTT. This codes for CASRSHRGTNEKLFF.

V is TRBV25-1 and J is TRBJ1-4; a possible D gene is TRBD1 (6 bases). V dropped 1 base and J dropped 5 bases, with 11 bases sitting between them. This CDR3 comprises 15 residues. Germline lookup yields CDR1 MGHDK and CDR2 SYGVNS. For the CDR3, the DNA is TGTGCCAGCAGTGAATCGGGGGGCGGAAATGAAAAACTGTTTTTT. It specifies CASSESGGGNEKLFF.

This chain connects TRBV4-1 to TRBJ2-7, with 14 bases that match TRBD2. This CDR3 comprises 17 residues. In germline, CDR1 is MGHRA, CDR2 YSYEKL. Trimming removed 0 bases from V and 5 bases from J; junction bases left unmatched: 6. CDR3 residues: CASSQEGLAGAGHEQYF. CDR3 nucleotide sequence: TGCGCCAGCAGCCAAGAGGGACTAGCGGGGGCAGGGCACGAGCAGTACTTC.

This chain uses TRBV5-1 with TRBJ1-1; D is undetermined. The germline gives CDR1 SGHRS, CDR2 YFSETQ. V was clipped by 4 bases and J by 0 bases, with 13 bases between them. This CDR3 has 15 residues. CDR3 nucleotide sequence: TGCGCCAGCAGCCCGACCGGGAACATGAACACTGAAGCTTTCTTT. The encoded protein is CASSPTGNMNTEAFF.

V gene TRBV6-5 combines with J gene TRBJ2-1; TRBD2 agrees at 7 bases. V was clipped by 8 bases and J by 4 bases; unmatched bases: 11. This CDR3 comprises 15 residues. The germline CDR1 and CDR2 sequences are MNHEY and SVGAGI. The CDR3 DNA is TGTGCCAGCGCCCTAGCGGCCCCGGGTTACAATGAGCAGTTCTTC. It yields the protein CASALAAPGYNEQFF.

This clone was seen only a few times. The chain employs TRBV28 and TRBJ1-2; 9 bases map to TRBD1. CDR3 length: 14 amino acids. CDR1 and CDR2 from the germline V gene are MDHEN and SYDVKM. V trimming: 5 bases; J trimming: 5 bases; junction bases outside the gene matches: 6. The CDR3 coding sequence is TGTGCCAGCAGTCAAGGACAGGGGTTTTATGGCTACACCTTC. The encoded protein is CASSQGQGFYGYTF.

The rearrangement links TRBV7-8 to TRBJ2-7; TRBD2 matches at 12 bases. Germline CDR1 is SGHVS and CDR2 is FQNEAQ. After removal of 4 bases from V and 3 bases from J, the junction contained 4 bases not matched to a gene. The length of the CDR3 is 15 residues. The CDR3 sequence is CASSSGLAGIYEQYF. The CDR3 bases are TGTGCCAGCAGCTCAGGACTAGCGGGGATCTACGAGCAGTACTTC.

The chain recombines TRBV5-6 with TRBJ1-2, with 7 bases aligning to TRBD1. Germline CDR1 SGHDT, CDR2 YYEEEE. The V gene end was trimmed by 2 bases and the J gene end by 5 bases; junction bases not matched to a gene: 6. The CDR3 is made up of 14 amino acids. CDR3 sequence: CASSLGTVKYGYTF. CDR3 coding DNA: TGTGCCAGCAGCTTAGGGACAGTGAAATATGGCTACACCTTC.

V usage is TRBV19 and J usage is TRBJ1-2, with a tentative D call TRBD1 (6 bases). The CDR3 loop spans 14 amino acids. Germline V lookup: CDR1 LNHDA, CDR2 SQIVND (reference sequence). Trimming stripped 3 bases from V and 4 bases from J, with 12 bases between. The CDR3: CASSIRDTSYGYTF. The CDR3, as DNA: TGTGCCAGTAGTATTCGGGACACCTCCTATGGCTACACCTTC.

Concerning this clone: One end of the junction fails to match germline, which may point to a read error. This chain joins TRBV7-8 and TRBJ2-7; 13 nucleotides match TRBD2. There are 16 residues in the CDR3. In germline, CDR1 is SGHVS, CDR2 FQNEAQ. CDR3 region: CASAEGLAGVSHEQYF. The CDR3 DNA reads TGTGCCAGCGCAGAAGGACTAGCGGGAGTCTCCCACGAGCAGTACTTC.

The genes are TRBV5-1 and TRBJ2-5, with D perhaps matching TRBD1 (5 bases). CDR3 size: 14 residues. With 2 bases removed from V and 0 bases from J, the gap between germline ends came to 8 bases. Germline V gene lookup returns CDR1 SGHRS and CDR2 YFSETQ. The CDR3 DNA reads TGCGCCAGCAGCTTCGGACATAACCAAGAGACCCAGTACTTC. Protein sequence: CASSFGHNQETQYF. Supplemented by reference TRBV5-1 and TRBJ2-5, the full variable domain reads KAGVTQTPRYLIKTRGQQVTLSCSPISGHRSVSWYQQTPGQGLQFLFEYFSETQRNKGNFPGRFSGRQFSNSRSEMNVSTLELGDSALYLCASSFGHNQETQYFGPGTRLLVL.

The chain uses TRBV14 and TRBJ2-5; TRBD2 matches at 9 bases. This CDR3 has 17 amino acids. From germline, CDR1 is SGHDN and CDR2 FVKESK. Losses at the gene ends were 1 base for V and 4 bases for J; bases not matched to a gene: 10. The CDR3 DNA sequence: TGTGCCAGCAGCCAAGGTGTATGGCGGGGGGGCGGAGAGACCCAGTACTTC. Its translation is CASSQGVWRGGGETQYF.

V gene TRBV19 combines with J gene TRBJ2-5, with D possibly being TRBD1 (5 bases). The DNA end is a closer match to TRBJ2-7, so the J assignment may be wrong. This CDR3 comprises 13 residues. The germline V gene encodes CDR1 LNHDA and CDR2 SQIVND (reference sequence). CDR3 bases: TGTGCCAGTAGTATCCAGGGTAGGAACGAGCAGTACTTC. Its protein is CASSIQGRNEQYF.

V and J are TRBV7-9 and TRBJ1-2; weak D call: TRBD1 (6 bases). Germline-derived CDR1 and CDR2 are SEHNR and FQNEAQ (reference sequence). The germline V and J ends were trimmed by 3 bases and 8 bases, with 22 bases remaining between them. The CDR3 consists of 16 residues. In DNA form, the CDR3 reads TGTGCCAGCAGCTTTGCGACCCACAGGGAAGAGGGGGGCTACACCTTC. Protein product: CASSFATHREEGGYTF.

V gene TRBV2 combines with J gene TRBJ2-3; 11 nucleotides align to TRBD2. V trimming: 2 bases; J trimming: 3 bases; junction bases outside the gene matches: 1. The V gene's germline CDR1 is SNHLY and CDR2 FYNNEI. The CDR3 spans 15 residues. CDR3 sequence reads: CASSETSGGTDTQYF. The CDR3 bases are TGTGCCAGCAGTGAAACTAGCGGGGGAACAGATACGCAGTATTTT.

The rearrangement links TRBV29-1 to TRBJ2-7; 8 bases are shared with TRBD2. CDR3 length: 13 residues. Germline-derived CDR1 and CDR2 are SQVTM and ANQGSEA. Trimming cost V 4 bases and J 1 base; bases outside gene matches: 3. CDR3 loop: CSVVGLESYEQYF. CDR3 bases: TGCAGCGTTGTGGGACTAGAGTCCTACGAGCAGTACTTC.

This chain connects TRBV5-4 to TRBJ2-2; 12 bases agree with TRBD2. This CDR3 has 16 amino acids. Germline V CDR1 and CDR2: SGHNT, YYREEE (reference sequence). V shed 4 bases, J shed 7 bases, and the junction held 8 bases outside the gene matches. CDR3 residues: CASSHRLAGEFGELFF. The CDR3 region has the DNA TGTGCCAGCAGCCACCGACTAGCGGGAGAGTTCGGGGAGCTGTTTTTT. Variable domain in full (rest from reference TRBV5-4 and TRBJ2-2): ETGVTQSPTHLIKTRGQQVTLRCSSQSGHNTVSWYQQALGQGPQFIFQYYREEENGRGNFPPRFSGLQFPNYSSELNVNALELDDSALYLCASSHRLAGEFGELFFGEGSRLTVL.

The chain carries TRBV7-2 and TRBJ2-3; D remains ambiguous. Germline V gene data show CDR1 as SGHTA and CDR2 as FQGNSA. V was pared by 6 bases and J by 1 base, with 8 bases between. This CDR3 is 13 amino acids long. CDR3 nucleotide sequence: TGTGCCAGCAGGTCCTCGGGCACAGATACGCAGTATTTT. Translated, it gives CASRSSGTDTQYF. Combining the CDR3 with reference TRBV7-2 and TRBJ2-3 gives the whole variable domain GAGVSQSPSNKVTEKGKDVELRCDPISGHTALYWYRQSLGQGLEFLIYFQGNSAPDKSGLPSDRFSAERTGGSVSTLTIQRTQQEDSAVYLCASRSSGTDTQYFGPGTRLTVL.

The chain employs TRBV5-1 and TRBJ2-1; TRBD2 matches at 8 bases. Trimming cost V 2 bases and J 6 bases; bases outside gene matches: 1. This CDR3 is 13 amino acids long. Germline loops: CDR1 SGHRS, CDR2 YFSETQ. CDR3 nucleotides: TGCGCCAGCAGCTTCCTAGCGGGCAATGAGCAGTTCTTC. This encodes CASSFLAGNEQFF.

In this sample, this clone turned up once. The chain employs TRBV4-1 and TRBJ1-1, with 10 bases that match TRBD1. The germline V gene has CDR1 MGHRA and CDR2 YSYEKL. The ends lost 2 bases at V and 10 bases at J; junction bases unmatched: 10. The CDR3 runs to 15 residues. CDR3 in amino acids: CASSQPDRGRNGAFF. CDR3 nucleotides: TGCGCCAGCAGCCAACCGGACAGGGGGAGAAATGGAGCTTTCTTT.

This chain joins TRBV20-1 and TRBJ2-5, with D hard to call. The length of the CDR3 is 10 residues. Germline values: CDR1 DFQATT, CDR2 SNEGSKA (reference sequence). The V end was cut by 6 bases, the J end by 4 bases, with 6 bases between. CDR3 sequence reads: CSASLETQYF. The CDR3 region has the DNA TGCAGTGCATCTCTAGAGACCCAGTACTTC.

The chain is built from TRBV2 and TRBJ1-4; a possible D gene is TRBD1 (6 bases). The germline V gene has CDR1 SNHLY and CDR2 FYNNEI. This CDR3 comprises 14 residues. Trimming shortened V by 6 bases and J by 0 bases, and 8 bases separated the two germline ends. Here the CDR3 DNA reads TGTGCCAGCAGGCAGGGGACAACTAATGAAAAACTGTTTTTT. This translates into CASRQGTTNEKLFF. The whole variable domain, filled in from reference TRBV2 and TRBJ1-4, reads EPEVTQTPSHQVTQMGQEVILRCVPISNHLYFYWYRQILGQKVEFLVSFYNNEISEKSEIFDDQFSVERPDGSNFTLKIRSTKLEDSAMYFCASRQGTTNEKLFFGSGTQLSVL.

The J gene is TRBJ1-4, the V gene TRBV30; tentative D call: TRBD1 (6 bases). The germline V gene encodes CDR1 GTSNPN and CDR2 SVGIG (reference sequence). The CDR3 covers 13 residues. V was pared by 2 bases and J by 10 bases, with 14 bases between. The CDR3: CAWSYSQGGKLFF. CDR3 DNA sequence: TGTGCCTGGAGTTATAGTCAAGGGGGAAAACTGTTTTTT.

The chain uses TRBV5-1 and TRBJ1-6, with D possibly matching TRBD1 (6 bases). V was trimmed by 1 base and J by 4 bases, leaving 12 bases between them. This CDR3 is 16 amino acids long. CDR1 is SGHRS and CDR2 is YFSETQ in the germline V gene. In DNA, the CDR3 is TGCGCCAGCAGCTTGCTTGGACAGAAATATAATTCACCCCTCCACTTT. Its translation is CASSLLGQKYNSPLHF.

The J gene is TRBJ2-5, the V gene TRBV7-7; 7 bases match TRBD1. The CDR3 is 13 amino acids. Germline CDR1 SSHAT, CDR2 FNYEAQ (reference sequence). J was trimmed by 3 bases and V by 5 bases; bases with no gene match: 3. CDR3 nucleotides: TGTGCCAGCAGCCCGACAGGGAAAGAGACCCAGTACTTC. It translates to CASSPTGKETQYF. Full variable domain (rest looked up from reference TRBV7-7 and TRBJ2-5): GAGVSQSPRYKVTKRGQDVTLRCDPISSHATLYWYQQALGQGPEFLTYFNYEAQPDKSGLPSDRFSAERPEGSISTLTIQRTEQRDSAMYRCASSPTGKETQYFGPGTRLLVL.

This rearrangement joins TRBV28 to TRBJ1-1, with D possibly TRBD1 on 5 matching bases. Germline loops: CDR1 MDHEN, CDR2 SYDVKM. This CDR3 contains 14 residues. V dropped 3 bases and J dropped 6 bases, with 14 bases sitting between them. The CDR3 bases are TGTGCCAGCAGTTTGTACAGGTCCTTGTCTGAAGCTTTCTTT. Its translation is CASSLYRSLSEAFF.

The rearrangement links TRBV28 to TRBJ2-7; D is perhaps TRBD2 (5 bases). The germline gives CDR1 MDHEN, CDR2 SYDVKM. V gave up 6 bases and J gave up 5 bases, with 20 bases separating them. The CDR3 runs to 15 residues. The chain's CDR3 is CASSETTGIMDEQYF. The DNA for the CDR3 is TGTGCCAGCAGCGAAACTACCGGGATCATGGACGAGCAGTACTTC.

The gene calls are TRBV30 and TRBJ1-5, with 8 bases aligning to TRBD1. Germline V lookup: CDR1 GTSNPN, CDR2 SVGIG (reference sequence). This CDR3 region has 15 residues. With V trimmed by 1 base and J by 7 bases, 9 bases remained unmatched. The CDR3 DNA is TGTGCCTGGAGTGAAGGACAGGGAAGTTGGCAGCCCCAGCATTTT. This gives the protein CAWSEGQGSWQPQHF.

The chain recombines TRBV7-6 with TRBJ2-1, with 13 nucleotides matching TRBD2. CDR1 and CDR2 from the germline V gene are SGHVS and FNYEAQ. There are 15 residues in the CDR3. V lost 5 bases to trimming and J lost 9 bases; unmatched junction nucleotides: 7. CDR3 bases: TGTGCCAGCAGCACCTGGACTAGCGGGAGTCCTGAGCAGTTCTTC. The encoded protein is CASSTWTSGSPEQFF.

The chain uses TRBV28 and TRBJ2-1, with D maybe TRBD2 (6 bases). The CDR3 runs to 18 residues. With 3 bases removed from V and 0 bases from J, the gap between germline ends came to 18 bases. Germline-derived CDR1 and CDR2 are MDHEN and SYDVKM. CDR3 sequence reads: CASSFAAGEISSYNEQFF. For the CDR3, the DNA is TGTGCCAGCAGTTTTGCAGCGGGCGAAATTAGCTCCTACAATGAGCAGTTCTTC.

The V and J genes are TRBV6-5 and TRBJ2-4, with D possibly matching TRBD2 (6 bases). The ends were cut back, 2 bases at V and 9 bases at J, with 11 bases in the middle. This CDR3 is 13 amino acids long. Per germline, CDR1 MNHEY and CDR2 SVGAGI. CDR3 sequence reads: CASSYGVSGIQYF. The CDR3 bases are TGTGCCAGCAGTTACGGCGTTAGCGGCATTCAGTACTTC.